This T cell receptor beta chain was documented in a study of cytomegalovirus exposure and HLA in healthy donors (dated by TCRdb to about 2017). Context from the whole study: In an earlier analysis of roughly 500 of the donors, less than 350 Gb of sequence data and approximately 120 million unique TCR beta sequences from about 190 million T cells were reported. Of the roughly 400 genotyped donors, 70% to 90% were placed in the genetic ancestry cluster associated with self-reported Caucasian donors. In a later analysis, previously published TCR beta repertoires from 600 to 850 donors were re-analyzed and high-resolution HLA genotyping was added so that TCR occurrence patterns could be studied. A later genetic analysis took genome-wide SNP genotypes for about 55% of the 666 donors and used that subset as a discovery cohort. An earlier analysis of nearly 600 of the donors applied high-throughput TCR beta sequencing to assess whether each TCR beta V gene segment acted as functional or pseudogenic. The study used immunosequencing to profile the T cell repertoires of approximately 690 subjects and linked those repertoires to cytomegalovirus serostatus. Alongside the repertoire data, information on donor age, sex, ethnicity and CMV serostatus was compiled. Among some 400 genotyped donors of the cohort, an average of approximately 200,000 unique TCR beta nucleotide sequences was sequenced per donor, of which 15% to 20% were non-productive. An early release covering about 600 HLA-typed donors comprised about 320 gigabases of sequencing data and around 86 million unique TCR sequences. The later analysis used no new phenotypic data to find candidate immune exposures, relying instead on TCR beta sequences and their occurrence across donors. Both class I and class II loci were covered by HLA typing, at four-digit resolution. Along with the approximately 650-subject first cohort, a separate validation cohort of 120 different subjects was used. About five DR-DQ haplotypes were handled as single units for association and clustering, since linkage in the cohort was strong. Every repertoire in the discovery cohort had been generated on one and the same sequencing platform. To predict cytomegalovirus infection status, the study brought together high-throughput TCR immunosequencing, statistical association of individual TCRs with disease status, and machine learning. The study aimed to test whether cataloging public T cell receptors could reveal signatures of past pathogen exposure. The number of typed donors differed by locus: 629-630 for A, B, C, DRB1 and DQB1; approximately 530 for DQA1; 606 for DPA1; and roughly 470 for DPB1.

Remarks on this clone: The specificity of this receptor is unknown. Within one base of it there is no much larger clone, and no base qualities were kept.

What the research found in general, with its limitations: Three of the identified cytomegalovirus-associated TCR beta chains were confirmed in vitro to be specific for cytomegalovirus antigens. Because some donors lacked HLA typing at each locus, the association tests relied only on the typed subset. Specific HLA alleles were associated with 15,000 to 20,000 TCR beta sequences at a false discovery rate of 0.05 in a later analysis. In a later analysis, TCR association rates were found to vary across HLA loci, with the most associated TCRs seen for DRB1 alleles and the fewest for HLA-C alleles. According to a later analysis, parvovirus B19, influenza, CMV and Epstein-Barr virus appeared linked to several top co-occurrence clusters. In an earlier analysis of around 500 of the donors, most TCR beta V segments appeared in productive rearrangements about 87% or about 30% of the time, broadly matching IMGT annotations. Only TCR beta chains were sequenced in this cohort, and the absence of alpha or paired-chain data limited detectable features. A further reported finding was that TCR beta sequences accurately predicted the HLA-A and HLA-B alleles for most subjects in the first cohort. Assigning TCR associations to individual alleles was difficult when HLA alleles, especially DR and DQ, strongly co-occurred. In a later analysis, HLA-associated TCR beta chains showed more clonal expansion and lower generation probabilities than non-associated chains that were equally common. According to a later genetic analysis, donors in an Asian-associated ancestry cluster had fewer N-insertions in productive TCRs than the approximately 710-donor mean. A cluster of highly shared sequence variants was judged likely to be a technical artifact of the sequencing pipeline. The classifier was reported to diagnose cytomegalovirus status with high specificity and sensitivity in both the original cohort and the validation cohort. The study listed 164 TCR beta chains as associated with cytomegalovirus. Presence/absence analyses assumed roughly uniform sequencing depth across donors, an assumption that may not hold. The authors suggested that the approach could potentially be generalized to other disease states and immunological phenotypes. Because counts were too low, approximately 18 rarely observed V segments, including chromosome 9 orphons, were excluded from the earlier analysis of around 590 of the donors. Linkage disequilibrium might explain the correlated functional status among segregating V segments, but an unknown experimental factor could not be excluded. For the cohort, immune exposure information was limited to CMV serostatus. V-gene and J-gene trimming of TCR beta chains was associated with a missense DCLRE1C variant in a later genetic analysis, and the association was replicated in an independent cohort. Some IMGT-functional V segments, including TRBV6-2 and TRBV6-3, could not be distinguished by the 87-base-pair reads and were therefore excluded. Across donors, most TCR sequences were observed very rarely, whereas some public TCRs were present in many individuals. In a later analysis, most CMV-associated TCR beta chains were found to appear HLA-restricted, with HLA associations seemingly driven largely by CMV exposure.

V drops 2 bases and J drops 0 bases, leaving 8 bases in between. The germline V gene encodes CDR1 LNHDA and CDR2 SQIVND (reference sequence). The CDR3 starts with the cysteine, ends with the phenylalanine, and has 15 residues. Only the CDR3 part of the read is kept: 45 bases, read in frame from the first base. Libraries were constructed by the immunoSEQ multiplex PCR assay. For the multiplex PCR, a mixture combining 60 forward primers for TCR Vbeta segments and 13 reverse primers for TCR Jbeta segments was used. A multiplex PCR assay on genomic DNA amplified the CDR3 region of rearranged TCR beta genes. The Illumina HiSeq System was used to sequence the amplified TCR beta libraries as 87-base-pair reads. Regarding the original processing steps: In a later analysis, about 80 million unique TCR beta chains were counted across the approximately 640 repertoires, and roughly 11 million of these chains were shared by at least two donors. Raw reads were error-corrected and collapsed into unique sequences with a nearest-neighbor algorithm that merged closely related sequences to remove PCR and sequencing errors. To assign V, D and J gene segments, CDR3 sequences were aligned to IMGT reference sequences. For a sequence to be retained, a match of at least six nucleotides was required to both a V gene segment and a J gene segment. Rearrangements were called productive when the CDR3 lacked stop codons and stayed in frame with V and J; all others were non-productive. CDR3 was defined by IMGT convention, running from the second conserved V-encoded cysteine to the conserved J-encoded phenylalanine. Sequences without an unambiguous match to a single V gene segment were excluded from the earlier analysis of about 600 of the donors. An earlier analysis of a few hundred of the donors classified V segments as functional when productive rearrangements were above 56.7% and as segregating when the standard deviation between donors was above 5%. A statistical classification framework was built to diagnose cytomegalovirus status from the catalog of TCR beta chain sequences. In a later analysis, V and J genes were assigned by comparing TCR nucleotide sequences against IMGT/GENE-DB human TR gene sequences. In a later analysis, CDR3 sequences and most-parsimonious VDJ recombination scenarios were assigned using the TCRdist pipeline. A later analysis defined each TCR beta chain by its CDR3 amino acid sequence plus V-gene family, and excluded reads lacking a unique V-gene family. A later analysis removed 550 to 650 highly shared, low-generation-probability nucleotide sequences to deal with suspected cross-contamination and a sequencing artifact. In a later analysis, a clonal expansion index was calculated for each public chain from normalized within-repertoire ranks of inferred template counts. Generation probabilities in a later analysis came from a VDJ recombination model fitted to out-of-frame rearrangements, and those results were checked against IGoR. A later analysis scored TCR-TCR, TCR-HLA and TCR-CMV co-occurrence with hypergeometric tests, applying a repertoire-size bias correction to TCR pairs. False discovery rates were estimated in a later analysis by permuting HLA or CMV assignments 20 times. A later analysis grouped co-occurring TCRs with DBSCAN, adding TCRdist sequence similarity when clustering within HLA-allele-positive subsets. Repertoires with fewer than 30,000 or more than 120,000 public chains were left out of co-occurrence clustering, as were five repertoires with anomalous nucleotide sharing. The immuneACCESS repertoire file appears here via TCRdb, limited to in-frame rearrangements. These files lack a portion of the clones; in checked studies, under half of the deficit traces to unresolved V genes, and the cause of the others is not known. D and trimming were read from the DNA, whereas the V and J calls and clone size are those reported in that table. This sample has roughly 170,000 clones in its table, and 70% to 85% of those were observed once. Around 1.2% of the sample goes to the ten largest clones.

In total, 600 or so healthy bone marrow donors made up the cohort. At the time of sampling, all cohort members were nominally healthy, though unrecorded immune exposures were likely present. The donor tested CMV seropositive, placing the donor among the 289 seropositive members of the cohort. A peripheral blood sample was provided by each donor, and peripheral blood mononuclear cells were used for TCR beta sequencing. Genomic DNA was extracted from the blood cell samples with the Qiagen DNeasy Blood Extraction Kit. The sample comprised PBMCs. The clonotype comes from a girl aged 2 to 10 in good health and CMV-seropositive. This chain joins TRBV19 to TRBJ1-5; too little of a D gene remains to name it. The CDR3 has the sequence CASSISRNSNQPQHF. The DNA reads TGTGCCAGTAGTATAAGCAGGAATAGCAATCAGCCCCAGCATTTT.